This TCR beta chain was found in a study of post-analysis software for immune sequencing data (dated by TCRdb to between 2014 and 2017). Some background on the complete study: Relapsing-remitting, secondary progressive and progressive-relapsing multiple sclerosis were recorded as disease courses, and subtype annotation was lacking for some patients. A subset of samples was prepared in parallel using single-end sample barcoding, then pooled and co-amplified after Illumina adapter ligation. The multiple sclerosis patient repertoires were compared with more than 9 previously published healthy control repertoires from donors aged about 6 to 26 years.

To demonstrate the VDJtools post-analysis software, TCR beta repertoires were profiled from the peripheral blood of about 13 young patients with multiple sclerosis. The multiple sclerosis patients were children and adolescents between roughly 6 and 16 years of age. On this clonotype: The specificity of this receptor is unknown. Qualities for individual bases were not recorded, and no much larger clone is one base off.

The paper as a whole reports these results and caveats: Strong co-clustering of samples prepared in the same batch was shown by direct clustering with F measure, prompting a batch-effect correction. The multiple sclerosis patient group was slightly younger than the control group. Multiple sclerosis patients had significantly lower normalized Chao1 diversity than controls, a result that suggests substantial peripheral T-cell clonal expansion.

The receptor library was made with PCR. Data came from an Illumina HiSeq 2500. To reduce PCR and sequencing biases, unique molecular identifiers were incorporated into the TCR beta cDNA libraries. Roughly 0.5 million cDNA molecules were obtained per 1 to 10 million input T cells, so each molecule approximated one T cell. The patient libraries were prepared and sequenced using the same protocol as the earlier healthy control dataset. Within a given batch, samples were prepared together, multiplexed and sequenced on the same HiSeq lane. From the authors' description of their analysis: Raw barcoded reads were processed with MIGEC, discarding single-read molecular identifier groups before consensus assembly and CDR3 extraction. VDJtools was used for post-analysis of the clonotype tables, with diversity normalized by down-sampling every dataset to the smallest sample size. In repertoire overlap clustering, CDR3 amino acid sequences, but not nucleotide sequences, were matched to correct batch-related cross-sample contamination. TCRdb reprocessed the public reads (quality trimming at Q25 with fastp, clone calling with MiXCR) and kept in-frame beta chains. A single entry per CDR3 protein holds the most common genes and DNA from its merged rows. The V and J calls here are based on TCRdb, not the publication. For this sample the table gives hundreds of thousands of distinct CDR3 sequences, of which more than 50% were detected only once. The ten largest clonotypes hold about 11% of the sample.

Sequencing was performed on blood. The source is a girl aged 2 to 9 with multiple sclerosis.

CDR3 reads: CASTVGSSQGYTF. The DNA sequence follows: TGTGCCAGCACCGTGGGCAGCTCTCAGGGCTACACCTTC. This chain is built from TRBV2 and TRBJ1-2; no D gene is confidently identified. Spanning cysteine to phenylalanine, the CDR3 consists of 13 amino acids. Only CDR3 DNA remains: 39 bases, in frame from the first base. CDR1 SNHLY and CDR2 FYNNEI are derived from the germline V gene. V is cut by 7 bases and J by 8 bases, and the space between the germline ends is 17 bases.